These 26 T cell receptor beta chains came from one sample sequenced in a study of T cell repertoires in cytomegalovirus infection. Each CDR3 protein gets one entry after TCRdb re-called the reads with MiXCR. The table records 210,000 or so distinct CDR3 sequences, approximately 7% of them present only once. Specimen: PBMCs. The receptor set was obtained from a human donor in good health (CMV status not recorded). Some clones in this sample may be carry-over from other donors' samples.

The V gene is TRBV10-1, the J gene TRBJ2-2; weak D call: TRBD1 (5 bases). The CDR3 runs to 14 residues. Trimming pared 6 bases from V and 2 bases from J, leaving 10 bases between. Germline assignment: CDR1 WNHNN and CDR2 SYGVQD (reference sequence). As DNA, the CDR3 is TGCGCCAGCAGGTCCCAGGGAAACACCGGGGAGCTGTTTTTT. It encodes CASRSQGNTGELFF.

This chain links TRBV10-3 with TRBJ2-7; the D is unclear. The germline V and J ends were trimmed by 2 bases and 0 bases, with 8 bases remaining between them. The CDR3 contains 14 residues. Germline V gene sequence: CDR1 ENHRY, CDR2 SYGVKD. CDR3 residues: CAISEDESSYEQYV. CDR3 sequence (DNA): TGTGCCATCAGTGAGGACGAGTCCTCCTACGAGCAGTACGTC.

The chain has TRBV7-9 and TRBJ2-2, with TRBD1 matching 7 bases. Germline-derived CDR1 and CDR2 are SEHNR and FQNEAQ (reference sequence). The CDR3 spans 16 residues. V lost 4 bases to trimming and J lost 0 bases; unmatched junction nucleotides: 5. CDR3 region: CASSSWTGANTGELFF. The CDR3 DNA reads as TGTGCCAGCAGCTCCTGGACAGGAGCGAACACCGGGGAGCTGTTTTTT.

This clonotype was picked up a small number of times. The chain is built from TRBV5-4 and TRBJ1-2; no clear D. The CDR3 is made up of 13 amino acids. Germline CDR1 SGHNT, CDR2 YYREEE (reference sequence). The germline V and J ends were trimmed by 4 bases and 7 bases, with 14 bases remaining between them. The chain's CDR3 is CASSARTASGYTF. The CDR3 region has the DNA TGTGCCAGCAGCGCCCGGACCGCGTCTGGCTACACCTTC.

This clonotype was found many times. V is TRBV29-1 and J is TRBJ1-2; 7 bases are shared with TRBD1. Germline values: CDR1 SQVTM, CDR2 ANQGSEA. V shed 6 bases and J 2 bases; nucleotides not matched to a gene: 6. The CDR3 totals 13 residues. CDR3: CSVVPTGNYGYTF. The CDR3 coding sequence is TGCAGCGTAGTACCGACAGGGAACTATGGCTACACCTTC.

This clonotype has just a few counts. This chain connects TRBV12-5 to TRBJ1-5; D might be TRBD1 (5 bases). Germline V gene sequence: CDR1 LGHNT, CDR2 FRNRAP. The V end lost 4 bases, the J end lost 4 bases, and 11 bases lay between the germline ends. CDR3 size: 14 residues. CDR3 nucleotides: TGTGCTAGTGGTTCCGGGACGGATAATCAGCCCCAGCATTTT. This encodes CASGSGTDNQPQHF.

At least ten counts were recorded for this clonotype. The CDR3 sequence: CASSSGGPAGTQYF. The CDR3 region has the DNA TGTGCCAGCAGCTCCGGGGGCCCCGCGGGGACCCAGTACTTC. The rearrangement links TRBV7-2 to TRBJ2-5; D may match TRBD1 or TRBD2 (6 bases each). CDR3 length equals 14 residues. CDR1 SGHTA and CDR2 FQGNSA come from the germline V gene. Trimming shortened V by 4 bases and J by 7 bases, and 16 bases separated the two germline ends.

This clonotype has a count of ten or more. The rearrangement uses TRBV11-2 and TRBJ2-5, with TRBD2 matching over 11 bases. Germline loops: CDR1 SGHAT, CDR2 FQNNGV. The CDR3 is made up of 16 amino acids. The J segment lost 4 bases and the V segment lost 5 bases, leaving 9 bases of the junction unmatched. The CDR3 sequence is CASSPGTSGEGETQYF. Written as DNA, the CDR3 is TGTGCCAGCAGCCCCGGGACTAGCGGCGAGGGAGAGACCCAGTACTTC.

This clonotype was found many times. The rearrangement links TRBV25-1 to TRBJ1-1, with 7 positions matching TRBD1. The germline CDR1 and CDR2 sequences are MGHDK and SYGVNS. Trimming removed 6 bases from V and 6 bases from J; junction bases left unmatched: 4. The CDR3 has 12 amino acids. This CDR3 reads CASRDRAAEAFF. The CDR3 coding sequence is TGTGCCAGCAGAGACAGGGCAGCTGAAGCTTTCTTT.

This clonotype was recorded at least ten times. The V and J genes are TRBV7-6 and TRBJ2-3; no clear D. Per germline, CDR1 SGHVS and CDR2 FNYEAQ. CDR3 length equals 15 residues. Deletions cut 0 bases from V and 4 bases from J, with 11 bases between. The CDR3 coding sequence is TGTGCCAGCAGCTTAGCGGTTGGGGTCCCAGATACGCAGTATTTT. It encodes CASSLAVGVPDTQYF.

This clonotype occurred a few times. The chain couples TRBV29-1 to TRBJ2-3; 10 positions match TRBD1. Unmatched junction bases numbered 14, after V lost 6 bases and J lost 2 bases. The germline V gene encodes CDR1 SQVTM and CDR2 ANQGSEA. The CDR3 loop spans 17 amino acids. CDR3 loop: CSVGDRGRMLATDTQYF. The CDR3, as DNA: TGCAGCGTCGGCGACAGGGGGCGGATGCTGGCCACAGATACGCAGTATTTT.

This sequence joins TRBV29-1 and TRBJ2-3; TRBD2 matches 8 bases. The CDR3 covers 14 residues. Looked up from germline, CDR1 is SQVTM and CDR2 is ANQGSEA. V lost 4 bases and J lost 5; bases outside the gene matches: 8. The CDR3 DNA reads TGCAGCGTTGGAGGGGGGACTAGAGGAGATACGCAGTATTTT. This codes for CSVGGGTRGDTQYF.

In its sample, this clonotype was seen many times. The chain combines TRBV6-5 with TRBJ2-7, with TRBD2 as a possible D gene (5 bases). CDR1 is MNHEY, CDR2 SVGAGI, per germline. The CDR3 has 14 residues. V was shortened by 6 bases and J by 9 bases, with 21 bases between the two germline ends. The CDR3, as DNA: TGTGCCAGCAGAACCGGGATTTCCTCCCAGCGGCAGTACTTC. This gives the protein CASRTGISSQRQYF.

This clonotype was detected ten times or more. The chain has TRBV7-9 and TRBJ2-6; a weak D match, TRBD1 (6 bases). Between the trimmed V and J ends, which lost 5 bases and 13 bases, there was a span of 18 bases. The CDR3 is made up of 14 amino acids. The germline CDR1 and CDR2 sequences are SEHNR and FQNEAQ (reference sequence). The CDR3 here is CASSPGQLGKVLTF. The CDR3 DNA sequence: TGTGCCAGCAGCCCCGGACAGTTAGGGAAGGTCCTGACTTTC. Together with reference TRBV7-9 and TRBJ2-6, the CDR3 gives the full variable domain: DTGVSQNPRHKITKRGQNVTFRCDPISEHNRLYWYRQTLGQGPEFLTYFQNEAQLEKSRLLSDRFSAERPKGSFSTLEIQRTEQGDSAMYLCASSPGQLGKVLTFGAGSRLTVL.

This clonotype was observed a handful of times. The rearrangement uses TRBV25-1 and TRBJ1-2; unclear D gene. Trimming shortened V by 3 bases and J by 8 bases, and 10 bases separated the two germline ends. CDR1 is MGHDK, CDR2 SYGVNS, per germline. This CDR3 comprises 12 residues. The chain's CDR3 is CASSDLSGGYTF. CDR3 sequence (DNA): TGTGCCAGCAGTGATTTATCCGGGGGCTACACCTTC.

This clonotype has at least ten counts. This chain joins TRBV28 and TRBJ2-3; no reliable D call. In germline, CDR1 is MDHEN, CDR2 SYDVKM. The ends were cut back, 2 bases at V and 3 bases at J, with 12 bases in the middle. CDR3 length: 15 amino acids. CDR3 coding DNA: TGTGCCAGCAGTTTAGCCGCAAGTAAAACAGATACGCAGTATTTT. Protein sequence: CASSLAASKTDTQYF.

In its sample, this clonotype was seen many times. The rearrangement links TRBV7-2 to TRBJ1-1; D is unresolved. There are 18 residues in the CDR3. Germline V gene data show CDR1 as SGHTA and CDR2 as FQGNSA. V was shortened by 0 bases and J by 4 bases, with 21 bases between the two germline ends. The CDR3: CASSLAQLGGVLSTEAFF. CDR3 nucleotide sequence: TGTGCCAGCAGCTTAGCGCAGTTGGGTGGGGTCCTGAGCACTGAAGCTTTCTTT. Supplemented by reference TRBV7-2 and TRBJ1-1, the full variable domain reads GAGVSQSPSNKVTEKGKDVELRCDPISGHTALYWYRQSLGQGLEFLIYFQGNSAPDKSGLPSDRFSAERTGGSVSTLTIQRTQQEDSAVYLCASSLAQLGGVLSTEAFFGQGTRLTVV.

This clonotype was observed at least ten times. The chain carries TRBV7-9 and TRBJ2-3, with TRBD1 matching over 8 bases. Trimming took 5 bases from V and 6 from J; bases not matched to a gene: 13. This CDR3 contains 16 residues. Germline V gene sequence: CDR1 SEHNR, CDR2 FQNEAQ (reference sequence). CDR3 region: CASSLPRQGKLDTQYF. The CDR3 nucleotides are TGTGCCAGCAGCCTACCACGACAGGGGAAATTGGATACGCAGTATTTT.

V usage is TRBV15 and J usage is TRBJ1-2, with 9 nucleotides matching TRBD1. After removal of 3 bases from V and 6 bases from J, the junction contained 8 bases not matched to a gene. CDR1 and CDR2 from the germline V gene are LNHNV and YYDKDF (reference sequence). The CDR3 runs to 15 residues. DNA of the CDR3: TGTGCCACCAGCAGGCCGGGACAGGGACCCAATGGCTACACCTTC. It yields the protein CATSRPGQGPNGYTF.

This clonotype was observed at least ten times. The J gene is TRBJ2-3, the V gene TRBV6-6; D might be TRBD1 (6 bases). V gave up 5 bases and J gave up 3 bases, with 18 bases separating them. CDR1 is MNHNY and CDR2 is SVGAGI in the germline V gene (reference sequence). CDR3 length: 16 amino acids. In nucleotides, the CDR3 is TGTGCCAGCAGTAAGAACAGGGATTCTCAGACAGATACGCAGTATTTT. Its protein is CASSKNRDSQTDTQYF.

This chain links TRBV20-1 with TRBJ2-1; D is ambiguous. CDR1 is DFQATT, CDR2 SNEGSKA, per germline (reference sequence). Trimming took off 0 bases at V and 8 bases at J, with 26 bases between the two ends. The CDR3 spans 18 residues. CDR3 loop: CSARDRARWGSSSDEQFF. CDR3 coding DNA: TGCAGTGCTAGAGATCGGGCCAGGTGGGGTAGTAGTTCAGATGAGCAGTTCTTC.

This clonotype appeared many times. This sequence joins TRBV6-1 and TRBJ2-7; TRBD1 matches 10 bases. The germline V gene encodes CDR1 MNHNS and CDR2 SASEGT. The V segment lost 5 bases and the J segment 4 bases; nucleotides outside the gene matches: 8. CDR3 length: 15 residues. DNA for the CDR3: TGTGCCAGCAGTCCCCGACAGGGGGCCGGTTACGAGCAGTACTTC. It translates to CASSPRQGAGYEQYF.

The sample holds many counts of this clonotype. The J gene is TRBJ2-4, the V gene TRBV7-3; 8 nucleotides agree with TRBD2. The CDR3 sequence is 19 residues long. The V gene's germline CDR1 is SGHTA and CDR2 FQGTGA. J gave up 0 bases and V 5 bases, and 15 bases lay outside the gene matches. CDR3 DNA: TGTGCCAGCAGCCCCATGGGAAGTAGCGGGGCACTAGCCAAAAACATTCAGTACTTC. Translation: CASSPMGSSGALAKNIQYF.

This clonotype has a handful of counts. The rearrangement uses TRBV30 and TRBJ2-2; D remains unclear. The CDR3 has 12 residues. Trimming pared 1 base from V and 3 bases from J, leaving 3 bases between. Germline CDR1 GTSNPN, CDR2 SVGIG (reference sequence). CDR3 nucleotide sequence: TGTGCCTGGAGTGCCCACACCGGGGAGCTGTTTTTT. This codes for CAWSAHTGELFF.

This CDR3 is CASSLEGFSQKLFF. The CDR3, as DNA: TGTGCCAGCAGTTTAGAAGGGTTTAGCCAAAAACTGTTTTTT. The chain uses TRBV28 and TRBJ1-4; D unresolved. CDR1 MDHEN and CDR2 SYDVKM come from the germline V gene. Deletions cut 2 bases from V and 9 bases from J, with 13 bases between. There are 14 residues in the CDR3. The full variable domain, with the rest looked up from reference TRBV28 and TRBJ1-4, is DVKVTQSSRYLVKRTGEKVFLECVQDMDHENMFWYRQDPGLGLRLIYFSYDVKMKEKGDIPEGYSVSREKKERFSLILESASTNQTSMYLCASSLEGFSQKLFFGSGTQLSVL.

This clonotype was observed many times. V gene TRBV7-9 combines with J gene TRBJ1-1; D remains ambiguous. The CDR3 length is 14 residues. Germline V gene sequence: CDR1 SEHNR, CDR2 FQNEAQ (reference sequence). The ends were cut back, 4 bases at V and 0 bases at J, with 9 bases in the middle. The CDR3 region has the DNA TGTGCCAGCAGCTCCGGGCTCTTGAACACTGAAGCTTTCTTT. Translated: CASSSGLLNTEAFF. Full variable domain (rest looked up from reference TRBV7-9 and TRBJ1-1): DTGVSQNPRHKITKRGQNVTFRCDPISEHNRLYWYRQTLGQGPEFLTYFQNEAQLEKSRLLSDRFSAERPKGSFSTLEIQRTEQGDSAMYLCASSSGLLNTEAFFGQGTRLTVV.